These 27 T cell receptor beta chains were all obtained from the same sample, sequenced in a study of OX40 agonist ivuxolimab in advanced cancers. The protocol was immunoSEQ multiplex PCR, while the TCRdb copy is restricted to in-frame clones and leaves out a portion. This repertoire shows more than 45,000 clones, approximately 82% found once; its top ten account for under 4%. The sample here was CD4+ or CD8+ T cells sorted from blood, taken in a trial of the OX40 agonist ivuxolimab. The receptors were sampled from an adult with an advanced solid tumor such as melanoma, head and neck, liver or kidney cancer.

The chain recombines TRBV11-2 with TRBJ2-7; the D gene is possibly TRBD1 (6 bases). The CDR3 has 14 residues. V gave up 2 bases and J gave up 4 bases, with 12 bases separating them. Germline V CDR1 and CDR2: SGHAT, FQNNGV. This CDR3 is CASSLPRTEYEQYF. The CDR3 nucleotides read TGTGCCAGCAGCTTACCCAGGACAGAGTACGAGCAGTACTTC.

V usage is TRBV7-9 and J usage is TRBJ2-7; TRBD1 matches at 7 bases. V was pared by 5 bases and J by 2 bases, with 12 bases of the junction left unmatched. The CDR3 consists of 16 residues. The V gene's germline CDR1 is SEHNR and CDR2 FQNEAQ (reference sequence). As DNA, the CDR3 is TGTGCCAGCAGCCTAAGAGCAGGGACAGCTACCTACGAGCAGTACTTC. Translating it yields CASSLRAGTATYEQYF.

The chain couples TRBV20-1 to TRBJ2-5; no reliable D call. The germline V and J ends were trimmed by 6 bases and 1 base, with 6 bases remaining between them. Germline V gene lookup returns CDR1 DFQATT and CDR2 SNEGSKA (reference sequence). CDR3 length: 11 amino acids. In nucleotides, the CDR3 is TGCAGTGCCCGGCCCCAAGAGACCCAGTACTTC. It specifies CSARPQETQYF.

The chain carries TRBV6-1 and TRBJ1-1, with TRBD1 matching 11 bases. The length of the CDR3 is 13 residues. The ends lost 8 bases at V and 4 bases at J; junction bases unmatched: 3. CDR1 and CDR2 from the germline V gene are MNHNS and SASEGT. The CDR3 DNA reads TGTGCCAGCGGACAGGGGGCCAGCACTGAAGCTTTCTTT. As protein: CASGQGASTEAFF.

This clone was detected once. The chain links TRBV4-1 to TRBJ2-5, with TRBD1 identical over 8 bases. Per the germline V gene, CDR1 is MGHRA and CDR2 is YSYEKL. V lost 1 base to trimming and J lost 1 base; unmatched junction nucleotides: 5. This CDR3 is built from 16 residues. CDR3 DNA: TGCGCCAGCAGCCAAGCCCTGGGACAGGCCCAAGAGACCCAGTACTTC. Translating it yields CASSQALGQAQETQYF.

In DNA, the CDR3 is TGTGCCAGCAGCTATCTCGGACTAGCGGTTACGCAGTATTTT. This codes for CASSYLGLAVTQYF. The chain is built from TRBV11-2 and TRBJ2-3, with TRBD2 matching 10 bases. Trimming cost V 4 bases and J 8 bases; bases outside gene matches: 6. This CDR3 is built from 14 residues. Per germline, CDR1 SGHAT and CDR2 FQNNGV. Combining the CDR3 with reference TRBV11-2 and TRBJ2-3 gives the whole variable domain EAGVAQSPRYKIIEKRQSVAFWCNPISGHATLYWYQQILGQGPKLLIQFQNNGVVDDSQLPKDRFSAERLKGVDSTLKIQPAKLEDSAVYLCASSYLGLAVTQYFGPGTRLTVL.

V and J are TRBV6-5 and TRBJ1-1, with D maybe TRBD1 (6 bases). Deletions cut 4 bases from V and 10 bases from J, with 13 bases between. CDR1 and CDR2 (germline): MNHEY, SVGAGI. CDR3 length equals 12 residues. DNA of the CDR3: TGTGCCAGCAGTTCCCCTTCGACAGGAGCTTTCTTT. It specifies CASSSPSTGAFF.

CDR3 amino acids: CASSLASSGGYTF. The CDR3 DNA reads TGTGCCAGCAGCTTAGCCAGTTCGGGAGGCTACACCTTC. The V call is TRBV7-9, the J call TRBJ1-2; D unresolved. Germline assignment: CDR1 SEHNR and CDR2 FQNEAQ (reference sequence). This CDR3 contains 13 residues. V lost 0 bases to trimming and J lost 8 bases, with 10 bases between them.

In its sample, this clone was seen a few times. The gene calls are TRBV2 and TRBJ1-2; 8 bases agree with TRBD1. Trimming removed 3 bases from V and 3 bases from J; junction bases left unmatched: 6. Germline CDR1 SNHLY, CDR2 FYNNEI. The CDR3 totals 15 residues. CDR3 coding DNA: TGTGCCAGCAGTGAGGTGGGACAGGAGGACTATGGCTACACCTTC. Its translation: CASSEVGQEDYGYTF.

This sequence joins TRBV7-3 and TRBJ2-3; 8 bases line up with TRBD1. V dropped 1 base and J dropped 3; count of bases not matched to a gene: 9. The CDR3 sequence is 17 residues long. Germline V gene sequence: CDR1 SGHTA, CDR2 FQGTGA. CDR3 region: CASSLRPNTGGTDTQYF. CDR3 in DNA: TGTGCCAGCAGCTTAAGGCCGAACACAGGGGGGACAGATACGCAGTATTTT. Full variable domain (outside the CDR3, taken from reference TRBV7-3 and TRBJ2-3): GAGVSQTPSNKVTEKGKYVELRCDPISGHTALYWYRQSLGQGPEFLIYFQGTGAADDSGLPNDRFFAVRPEGSVSTLKIQRTERGDSAVYLCASSLRPNTGGTDTQYFGPGTRLTVL.

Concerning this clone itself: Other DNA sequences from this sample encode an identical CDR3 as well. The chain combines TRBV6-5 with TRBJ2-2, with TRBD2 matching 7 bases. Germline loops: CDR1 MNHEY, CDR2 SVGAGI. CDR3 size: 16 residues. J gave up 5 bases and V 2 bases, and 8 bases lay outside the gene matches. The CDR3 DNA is TGTGCCAGCAGTTACGAAAGGCTAGCGGTAACCGGGGAGCTGTTTTTT. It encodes CASSYERLAVTGELFF.

The CDR3 sequence: CASSFDGQIYGYTF. In nucleotides, the CDR3 is TGTGCCAGCAGCTTTGACGGACAGATCTATGGCTACACCTTC. V usage is TRBV5-5 and J usage is TRBJ1-2; tentatively, D is TRBD1 (6 bases). Between the trimmed V and J ends, which lost 2 bases and 4 bases, there was a span of 12 bases. The CDR3 is 14 amino acids. CDR1 SGHKS and CDR2 YYEKEE come from the germline V gene (reference sequence).

The CDR3: CASSSIAGGNEQFF. DNA for the CDR3: TGTGCCAGCAGCTCCATAGCGGGAGGCAATGAGCAGTTCTTC. This chain joins TRBV11-2 and TRBJ2-1; 10 nucleotides agree with TRBD2. Germline V gene lookup returns CDR1 SGHAT and CDR2 FQNNGV. CDR3 length: 14 amino acids. J was trimmed by 6 bases and V by 4 bases; bases with no gene match: 3.

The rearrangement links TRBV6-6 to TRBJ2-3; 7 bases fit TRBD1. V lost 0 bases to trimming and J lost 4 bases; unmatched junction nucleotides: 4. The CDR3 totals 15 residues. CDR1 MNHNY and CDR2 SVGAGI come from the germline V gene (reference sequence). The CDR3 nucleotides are TGTGCCAGCAGTTACTCGAGGGGGCAGGCAGATACGCAGTATTTT. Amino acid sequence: CASSYSRGQADTQYF.

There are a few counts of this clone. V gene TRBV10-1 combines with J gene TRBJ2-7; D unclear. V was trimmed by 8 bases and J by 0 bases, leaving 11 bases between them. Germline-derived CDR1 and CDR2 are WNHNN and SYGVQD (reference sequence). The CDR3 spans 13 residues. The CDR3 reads CASPDGDSYEQYF. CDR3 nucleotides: TGCGCCAGCCCGGACGGAGACTCCTACGAGCAGTACTTC.

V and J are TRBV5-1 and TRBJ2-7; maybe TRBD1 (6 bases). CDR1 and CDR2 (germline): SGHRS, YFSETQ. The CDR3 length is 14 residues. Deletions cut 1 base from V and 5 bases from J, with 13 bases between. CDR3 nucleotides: TGCGCCAGCAGCTTGTACAGGGTTATCGACGAGCAGTACTTC. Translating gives CASSLYRVIDEQYF.

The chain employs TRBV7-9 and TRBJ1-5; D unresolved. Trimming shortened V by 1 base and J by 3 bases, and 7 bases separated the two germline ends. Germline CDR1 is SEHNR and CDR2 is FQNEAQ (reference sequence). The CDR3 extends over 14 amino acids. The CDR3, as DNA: TGTGCCAGCAGCTTAGGTGTTCCCAATCAGCCCCAGCATTTT. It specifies CASSLGVPNQPQHF.

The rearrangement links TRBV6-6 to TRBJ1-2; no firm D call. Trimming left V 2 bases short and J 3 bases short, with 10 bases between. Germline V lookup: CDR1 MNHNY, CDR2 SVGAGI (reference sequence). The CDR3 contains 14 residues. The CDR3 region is CASSYAYRDYGYTF. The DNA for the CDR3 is TGTGCCAGCAGTTACGCGTACAGAGACTATGGCTACACCTTC.

CDR3 nucleotides: TGTGCCATCAGTGACGGACTAGCGGGCAATGAGCAGTTCTTC. Encoded protein: CAISDGLAGNEQFF. The V gene is TRBV10-3, the J gene TRBJ2-1; TRBD2 matches 11 bases. J gave up 6 bases and V 3 bases, and 1 base lay outside the gene matches. Germline V gives CDR1 ENHRY, CDR2 SYGVKD. The CDR3 totals 14 residues.

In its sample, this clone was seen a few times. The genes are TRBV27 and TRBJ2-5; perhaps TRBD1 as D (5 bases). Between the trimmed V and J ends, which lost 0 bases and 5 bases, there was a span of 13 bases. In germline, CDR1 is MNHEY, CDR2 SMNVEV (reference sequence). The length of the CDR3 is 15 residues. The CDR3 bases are TGTGCCAGCAGTTTATCGGGCAGGGAAAGGGAGACCCAGTACTTC. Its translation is CASSLSGRERETQYF.

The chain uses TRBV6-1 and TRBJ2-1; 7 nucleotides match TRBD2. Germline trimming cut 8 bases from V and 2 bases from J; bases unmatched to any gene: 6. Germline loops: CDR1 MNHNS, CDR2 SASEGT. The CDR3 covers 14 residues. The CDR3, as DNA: TGTGCCAGCTTTATAGCGGGCACCTACAATGAGCAGTTCTTC. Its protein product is CASFIAGTYNEQFF.

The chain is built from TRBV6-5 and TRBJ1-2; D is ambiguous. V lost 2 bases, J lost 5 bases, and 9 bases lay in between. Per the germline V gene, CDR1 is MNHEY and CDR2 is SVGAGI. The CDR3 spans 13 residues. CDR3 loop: CASSYAMLYGYTF. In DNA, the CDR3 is TGTGCCAGCAGTTACGCCATGCTTTATGGCTACACCTTC.

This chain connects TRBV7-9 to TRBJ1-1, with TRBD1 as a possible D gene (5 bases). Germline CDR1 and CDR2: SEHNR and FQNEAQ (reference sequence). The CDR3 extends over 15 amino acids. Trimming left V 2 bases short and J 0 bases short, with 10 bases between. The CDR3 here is CASSLLGLLNTEAFF. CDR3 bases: TGTGCCAGCAGCTTACTGGGACTGCTGAACACTGAAGCTTTCTTT.

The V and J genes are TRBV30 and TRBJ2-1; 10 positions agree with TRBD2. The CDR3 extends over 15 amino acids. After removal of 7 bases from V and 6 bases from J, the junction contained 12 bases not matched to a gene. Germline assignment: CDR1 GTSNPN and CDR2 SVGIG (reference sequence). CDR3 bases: TGTGCCTTCTCTAGCGGGAGTTTTTCGGGCAATGAGCAGTTCTTC. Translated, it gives CAFSSGSFSGNEQFF.

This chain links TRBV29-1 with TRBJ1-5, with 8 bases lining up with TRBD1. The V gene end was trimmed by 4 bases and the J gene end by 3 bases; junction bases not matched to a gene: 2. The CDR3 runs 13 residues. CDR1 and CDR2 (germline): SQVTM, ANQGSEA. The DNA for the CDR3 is TGCAGCGTTGGGACAGGGTTCAATCAGCCCCAGCATTTT. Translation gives CSVGTGFNQPQHF.

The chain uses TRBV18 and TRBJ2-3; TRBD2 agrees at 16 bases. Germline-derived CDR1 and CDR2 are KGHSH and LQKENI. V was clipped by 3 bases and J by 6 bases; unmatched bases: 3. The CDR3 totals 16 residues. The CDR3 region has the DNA TGTGCCAGCTCACCGAGGGGACTAGCGGGAGGGGATACGCAGTATTTT. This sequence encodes CASSPRGLAGGDTQYF. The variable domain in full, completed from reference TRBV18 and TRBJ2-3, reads NAGVMQNPRHLVRRRGQEARLRCSPMKGHSHVYWYRQLPEEGLKFMVYLQKENIIDESGMPKERFSAEFPKEGPSILRIQQVVRGDSAAYFCASSPRGLAGGDTQYFGPGTRLTVL.

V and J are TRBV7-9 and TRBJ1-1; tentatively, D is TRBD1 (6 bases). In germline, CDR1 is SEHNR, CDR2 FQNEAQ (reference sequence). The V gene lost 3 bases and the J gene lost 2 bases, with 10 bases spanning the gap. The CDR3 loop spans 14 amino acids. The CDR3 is CASSFADRNTEAFF. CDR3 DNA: TGTGCCAGCAGCTTCGCGGACAGAAACACTGAAGCTTTCTTT.